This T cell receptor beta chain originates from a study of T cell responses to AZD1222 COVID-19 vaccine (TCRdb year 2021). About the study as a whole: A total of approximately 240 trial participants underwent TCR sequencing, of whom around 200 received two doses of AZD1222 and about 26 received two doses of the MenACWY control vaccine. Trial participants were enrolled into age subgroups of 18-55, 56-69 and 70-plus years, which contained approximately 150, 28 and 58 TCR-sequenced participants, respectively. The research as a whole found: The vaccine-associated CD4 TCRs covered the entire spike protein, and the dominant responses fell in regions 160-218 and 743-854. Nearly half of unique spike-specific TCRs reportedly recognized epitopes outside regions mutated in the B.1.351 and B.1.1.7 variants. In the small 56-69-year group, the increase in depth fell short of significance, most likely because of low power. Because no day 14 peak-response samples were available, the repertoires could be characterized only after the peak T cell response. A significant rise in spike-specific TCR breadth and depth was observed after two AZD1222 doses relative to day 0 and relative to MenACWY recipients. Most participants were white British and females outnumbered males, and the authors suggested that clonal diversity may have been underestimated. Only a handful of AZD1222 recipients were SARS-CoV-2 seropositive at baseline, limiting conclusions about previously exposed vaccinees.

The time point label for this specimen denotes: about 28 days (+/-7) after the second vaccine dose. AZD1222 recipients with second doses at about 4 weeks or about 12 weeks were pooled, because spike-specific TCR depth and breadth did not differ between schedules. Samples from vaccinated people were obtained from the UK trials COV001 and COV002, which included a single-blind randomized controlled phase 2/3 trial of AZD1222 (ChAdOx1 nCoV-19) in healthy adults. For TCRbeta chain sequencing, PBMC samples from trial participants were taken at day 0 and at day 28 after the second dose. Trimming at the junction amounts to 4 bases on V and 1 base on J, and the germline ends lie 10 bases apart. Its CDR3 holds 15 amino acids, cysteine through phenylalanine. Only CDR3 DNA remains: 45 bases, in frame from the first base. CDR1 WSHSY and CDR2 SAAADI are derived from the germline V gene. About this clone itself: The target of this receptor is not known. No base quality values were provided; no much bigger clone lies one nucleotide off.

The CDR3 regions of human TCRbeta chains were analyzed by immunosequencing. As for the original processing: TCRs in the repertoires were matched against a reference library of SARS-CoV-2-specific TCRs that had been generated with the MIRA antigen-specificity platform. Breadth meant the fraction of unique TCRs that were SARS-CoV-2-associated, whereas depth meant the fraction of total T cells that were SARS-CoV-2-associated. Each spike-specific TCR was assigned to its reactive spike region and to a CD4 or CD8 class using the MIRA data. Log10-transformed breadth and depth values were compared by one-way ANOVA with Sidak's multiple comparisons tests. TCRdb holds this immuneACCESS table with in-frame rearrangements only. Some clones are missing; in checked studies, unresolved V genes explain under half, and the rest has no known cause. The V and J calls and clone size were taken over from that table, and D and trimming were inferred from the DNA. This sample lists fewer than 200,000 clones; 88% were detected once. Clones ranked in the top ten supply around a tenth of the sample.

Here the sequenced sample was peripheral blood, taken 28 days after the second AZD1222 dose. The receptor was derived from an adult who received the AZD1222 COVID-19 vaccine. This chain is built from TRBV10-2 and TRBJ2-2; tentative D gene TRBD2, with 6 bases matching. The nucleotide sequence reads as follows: TGCGCCAGCAGTGGGCCAGCGGGGAACACCGGGGAGCTGTTTTTT. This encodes CASSGPAGNTGELFF.